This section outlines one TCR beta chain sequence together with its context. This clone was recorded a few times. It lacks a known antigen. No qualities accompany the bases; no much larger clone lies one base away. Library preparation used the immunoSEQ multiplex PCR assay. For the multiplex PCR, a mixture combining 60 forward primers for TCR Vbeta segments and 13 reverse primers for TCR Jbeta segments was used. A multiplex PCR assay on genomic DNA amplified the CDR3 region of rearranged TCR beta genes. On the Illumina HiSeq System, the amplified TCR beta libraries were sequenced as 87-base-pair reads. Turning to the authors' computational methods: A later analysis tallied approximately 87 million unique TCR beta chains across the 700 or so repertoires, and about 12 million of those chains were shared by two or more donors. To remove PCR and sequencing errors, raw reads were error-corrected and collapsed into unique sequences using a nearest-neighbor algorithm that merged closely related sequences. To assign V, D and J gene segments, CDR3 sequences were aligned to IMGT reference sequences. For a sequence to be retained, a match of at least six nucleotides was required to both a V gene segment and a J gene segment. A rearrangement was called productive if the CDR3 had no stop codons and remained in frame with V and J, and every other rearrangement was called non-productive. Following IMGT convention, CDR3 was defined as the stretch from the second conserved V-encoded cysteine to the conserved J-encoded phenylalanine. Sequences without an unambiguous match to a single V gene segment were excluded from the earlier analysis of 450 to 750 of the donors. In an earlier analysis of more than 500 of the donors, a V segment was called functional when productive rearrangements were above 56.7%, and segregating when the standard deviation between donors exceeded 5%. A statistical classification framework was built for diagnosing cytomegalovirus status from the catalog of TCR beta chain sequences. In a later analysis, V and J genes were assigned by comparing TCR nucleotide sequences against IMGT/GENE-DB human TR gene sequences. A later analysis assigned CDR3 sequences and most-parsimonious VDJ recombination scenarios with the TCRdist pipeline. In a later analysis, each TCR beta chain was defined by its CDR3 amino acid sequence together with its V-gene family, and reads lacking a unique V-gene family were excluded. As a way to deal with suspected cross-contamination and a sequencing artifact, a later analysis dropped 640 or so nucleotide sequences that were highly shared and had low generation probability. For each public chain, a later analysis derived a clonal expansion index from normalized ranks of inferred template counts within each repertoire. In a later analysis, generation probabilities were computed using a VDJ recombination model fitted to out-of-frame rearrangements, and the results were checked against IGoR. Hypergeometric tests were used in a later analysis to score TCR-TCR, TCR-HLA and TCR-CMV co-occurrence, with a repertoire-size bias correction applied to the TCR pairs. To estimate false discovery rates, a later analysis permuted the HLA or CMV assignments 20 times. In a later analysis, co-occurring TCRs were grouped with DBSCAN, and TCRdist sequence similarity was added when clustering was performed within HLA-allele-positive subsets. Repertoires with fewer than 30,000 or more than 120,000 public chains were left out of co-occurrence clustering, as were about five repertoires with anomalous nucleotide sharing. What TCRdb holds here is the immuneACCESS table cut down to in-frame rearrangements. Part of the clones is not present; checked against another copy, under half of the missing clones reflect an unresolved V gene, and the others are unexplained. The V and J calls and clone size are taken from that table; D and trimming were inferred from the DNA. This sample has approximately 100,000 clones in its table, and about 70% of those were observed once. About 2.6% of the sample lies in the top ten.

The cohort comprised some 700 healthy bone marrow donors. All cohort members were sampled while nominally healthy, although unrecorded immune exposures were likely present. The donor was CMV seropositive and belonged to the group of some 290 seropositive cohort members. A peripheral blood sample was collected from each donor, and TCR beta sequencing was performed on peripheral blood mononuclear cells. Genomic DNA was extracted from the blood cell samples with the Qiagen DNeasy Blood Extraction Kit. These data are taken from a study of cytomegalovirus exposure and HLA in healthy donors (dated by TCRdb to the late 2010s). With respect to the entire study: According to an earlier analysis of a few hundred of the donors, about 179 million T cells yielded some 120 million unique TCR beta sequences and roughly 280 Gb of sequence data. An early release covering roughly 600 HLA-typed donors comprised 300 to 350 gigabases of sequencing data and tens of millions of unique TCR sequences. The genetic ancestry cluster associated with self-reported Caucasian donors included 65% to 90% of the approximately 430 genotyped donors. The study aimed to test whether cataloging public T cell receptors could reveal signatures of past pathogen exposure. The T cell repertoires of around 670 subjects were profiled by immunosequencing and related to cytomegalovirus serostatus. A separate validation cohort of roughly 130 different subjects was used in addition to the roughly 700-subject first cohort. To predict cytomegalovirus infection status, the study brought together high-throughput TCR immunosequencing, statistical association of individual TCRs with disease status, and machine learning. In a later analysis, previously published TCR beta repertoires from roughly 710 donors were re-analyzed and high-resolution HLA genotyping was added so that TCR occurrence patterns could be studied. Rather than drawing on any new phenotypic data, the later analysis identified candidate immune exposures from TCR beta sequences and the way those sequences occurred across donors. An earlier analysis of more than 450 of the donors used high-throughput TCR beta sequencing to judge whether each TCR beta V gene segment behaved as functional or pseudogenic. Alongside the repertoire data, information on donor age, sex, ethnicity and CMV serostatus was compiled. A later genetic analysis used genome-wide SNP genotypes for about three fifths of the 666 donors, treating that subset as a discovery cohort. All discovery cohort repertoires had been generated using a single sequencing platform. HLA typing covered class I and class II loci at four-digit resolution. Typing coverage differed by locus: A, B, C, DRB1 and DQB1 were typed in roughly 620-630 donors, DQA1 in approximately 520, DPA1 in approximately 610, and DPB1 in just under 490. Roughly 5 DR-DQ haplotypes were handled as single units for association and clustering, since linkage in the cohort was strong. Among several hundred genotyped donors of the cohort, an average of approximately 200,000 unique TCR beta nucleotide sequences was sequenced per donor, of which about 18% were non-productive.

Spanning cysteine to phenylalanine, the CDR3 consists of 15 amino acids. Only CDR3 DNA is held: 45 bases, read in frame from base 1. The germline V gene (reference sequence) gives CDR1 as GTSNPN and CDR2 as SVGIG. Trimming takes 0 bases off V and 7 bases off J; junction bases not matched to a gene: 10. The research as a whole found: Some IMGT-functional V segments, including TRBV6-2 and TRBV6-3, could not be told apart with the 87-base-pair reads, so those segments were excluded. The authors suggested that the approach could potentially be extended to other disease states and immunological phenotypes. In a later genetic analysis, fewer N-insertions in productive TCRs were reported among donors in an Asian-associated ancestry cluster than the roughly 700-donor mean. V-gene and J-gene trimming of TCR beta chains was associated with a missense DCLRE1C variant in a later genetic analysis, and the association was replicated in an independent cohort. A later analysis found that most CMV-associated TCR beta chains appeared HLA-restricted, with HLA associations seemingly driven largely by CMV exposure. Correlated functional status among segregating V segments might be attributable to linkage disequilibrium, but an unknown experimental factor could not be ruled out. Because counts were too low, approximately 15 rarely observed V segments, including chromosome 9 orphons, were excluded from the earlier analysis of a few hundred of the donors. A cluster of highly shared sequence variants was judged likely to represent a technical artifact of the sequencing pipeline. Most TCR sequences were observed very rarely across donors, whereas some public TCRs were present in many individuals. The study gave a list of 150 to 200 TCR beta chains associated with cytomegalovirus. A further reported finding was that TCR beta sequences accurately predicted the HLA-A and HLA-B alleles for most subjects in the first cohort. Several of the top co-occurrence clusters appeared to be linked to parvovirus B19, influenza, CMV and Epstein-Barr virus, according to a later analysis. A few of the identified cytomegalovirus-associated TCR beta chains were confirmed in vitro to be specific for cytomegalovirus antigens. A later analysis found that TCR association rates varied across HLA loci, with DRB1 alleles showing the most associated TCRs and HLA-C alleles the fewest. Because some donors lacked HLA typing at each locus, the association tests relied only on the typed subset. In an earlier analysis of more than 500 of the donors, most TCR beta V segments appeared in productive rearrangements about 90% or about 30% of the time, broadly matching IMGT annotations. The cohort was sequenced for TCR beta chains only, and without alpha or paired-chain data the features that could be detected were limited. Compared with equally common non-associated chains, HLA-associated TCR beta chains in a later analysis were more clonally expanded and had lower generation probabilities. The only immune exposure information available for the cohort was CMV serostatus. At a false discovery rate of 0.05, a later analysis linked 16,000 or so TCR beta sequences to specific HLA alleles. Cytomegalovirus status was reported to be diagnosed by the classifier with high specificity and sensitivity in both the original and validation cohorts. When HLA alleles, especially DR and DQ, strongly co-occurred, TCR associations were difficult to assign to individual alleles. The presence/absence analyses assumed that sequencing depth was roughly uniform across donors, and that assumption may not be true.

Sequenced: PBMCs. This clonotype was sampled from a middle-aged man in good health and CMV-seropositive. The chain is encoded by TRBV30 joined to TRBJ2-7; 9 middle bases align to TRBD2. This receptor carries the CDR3 CAWSVFSGRIPEQYF. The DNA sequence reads TGTGCCTGGAGTGTATTTAGCGGGAGAATCCCGGAGCAGTACTTC.